A selection of T cell receptor beta chains follows, all from one sample in a study of blood T cell repertoires in COVID-19. Clones were sequenced by immunoSEQ multiplex PCR, and TCRdb holds only the in-frame ones, with some missing. The sample contains under 250,000 clones, roughly 84% of which appear only once. What was sequenced was peripheral blood. The source of these receptors is a woman in her sixties or seventies with acute or convalescent COVID-19. CDR3s include the opening cysteine and the closing phenylalanine or tryptophan.

J | V | CDR3
TRBJ1-1 | TRBV5-8 | CASSLGTAFSTEAFF
TRBJ2-7 | TRBV5-4 | CAFMGGSSYEQYF
TRBJ2-3 | TRBV7-3 | CASSPRGGGTDTQYF
TRBJ2-1 | TRBV11-2 | CASSTGLAGAYEQFF
TRBJ1-2 | TRBV2 | CASSDGQGNYGYTF
TRBJ1-2 | TRBV5-4 | CASVVAGTGGRGYTF
TRBJ2-3 | TRBV9 | CASSVALRDTQYF
TRBJ2-1 | TRBV4-1 | CASSQKESSGGAFNEQFF
TRBJ2-3 | TRBV2 | CASIQLDTQYF
TRBJ1-6 | TRBV15 | CATRDRNNSPLHF
TRBJ1-5 | TRBV4-2 | CASSQARTMRGNQPQHF
TRBJ1-1 | TRBV10-3 | CAIRVDRARTEAFF
TRBJ2-3 | TRBV10-3 | CAISDVGRWPTDTQYF
TRBJ1-1 | TRBV29-1 | CSVEGTGFNSEAFF
TRBJ2-7 | TRBV5-6 | CASSFLSWTGSYEQYF
TRBJ1-2 | TRBV24-1 | CATSDWGQDYGYTF
TRBJ1-1 | TRBV11-1 | CASSLTPQDLGEAFF
TRBJ1-2 | TRBV7-9 | CASSSTGLDYGYTF
TRBJ1-1 | TRBV10-3 | CAISGRGAVNTEAFF
TRBJ2-5 | TRBV6-5 | CASSYYRDSQETQYF
TRBJ2-7 | TRBV6-5 | CASSYSVQGYEQYF
TRBJ1-6 | TRBV6-5 | CASNQGWDSPLHF
TRBJ2-4 | TRBV5-5 | CASSLTGIVRDKNIQYF
TRBJ2-6 | TRBV28 | CASSWHSGANVLTF
TRBJ1-1 | TRBV5-1 | CASSSQGALDTEAFF
TRBJ2-2 | TRBV13 | CASSLGLRGTGELFF
TRBJ2-3 | TRBV10-1 | CASSEWVAGDPDTQYF
TRBJ1-1 | TRBV6-1 | CASSERDRRTPWEAFF
TRBJ2-3 | TRBV11-2 | CASSSDYLPADTQYF
TRBJ1-6 | TRBV7-9 | CASSSDRVGAPLHF
TRBJ2-3 | TRBV5-1 | CASSLASRGDTQYF
TRBJ1-6 | TRBV4-1 | CASSHADRADSPLHF
TRBJ1-1 | TRBV2 | CASSVLGAWAEAFF
TRBJ2-1 | TRBV5-4 | CASSLEGQRAYNEQFF
TRBJ2-5 | TRBV4-2 | CASSQDFQGTETQYF
TRBJ2-7 | TRBV6-2/TRBV6-3 | CASSPAGQGVFEQYF
TRBJ1-6 | TRBV5-6 | CASRQGDSPLHF
TRBJ2-2 | TRBV6-5 | CASSRDRDTGELFF
TRBJ2-7 | TRBV27 | CASSLSVGQGYEQYF
TRBJ2-7 | TRBV29-1 | CSVTSPTSPGAYEQYF
TRBJ1-5 | TRBV19 | CASSYRESSNQPQHF
TRBJ2-3 | TRBV15 | CATSQPGIDTQYF
TRBJ1-3 | TRBV4-2 | CASSQSEMPGNTIYF
TRBJ2-3 | TRBV29-1 | CSVEQGGYTDTQYF
TRBJ2-3 | TRBV7-2 | CASSLTSGGASDTQYF